This T cell receptor beta chain was recovered during a study of spatial heterogeneity in lung cancer. On the study more broadly: TCR and UMI combinations that were unique each appeared, on average, more than ten times in raw reads.

TCRdb analysed the 5' RACE reads with MiXCR anew, one entry per CDR3 protein. This sample has about 10,000 distinct CDR3 sequences, with 45% to 65% found just once. Time point here: sample taken at primary tumor resection. Tumor, nontumor lung or frozen PBMC supplied whole RNA that was sequenced unsorted. General observations from the study: The study found that expanded intratumoral alpha and beta TCR counts tracked tumor mutation counts.

This clonotype was counted only a few times. What it recognizes is unknown. This beta chain appears as a stray read in a library generated for alpha chains; its size is not informative. The CDR3 spans 15 residues. From germline, CDR1 is SGHAT and CDR2 FQNNGV. Trimming pared 5 bases from V and 0 bases from J, leaving 11 bases between. The V gene is TRBV11-2, the J gene TRBJ2-1; D possibly corresponds to TRBD2 (5 bases). Material: lung tumor tissue, obtained at surgery. The TCR was taken from a female donor with early-stage non-small cell lung cancer. CDR3 nucleotide sequence: TGTGCCAGCAGCCCCCGTGGGAGCTCCTACAATGAGCAGTTCTTC. Its protein product is CASSPRGSSYNEQFF.